This T cell receptor beta chain was captured by sequencing in a study of blood T cell repertoires in COVID-19. Study-wide background: The United States, Italy and Spain supplied acute and convalescent COVID-19 samples. T cells, B-cell-depleted T cells, or PBMCs provided the cDNA or gDNA that served as material.

In the authors' workflow: Quantification of nucleated cells was approximated via reference gene primer amplification. Clones were read by immunoSEQ multiplex PCR, and TCRdb kept only the in-frame ones, dropping some. V and J calls and clone size come straight from that table; D and trimming were deduced from the DNA. The sample comprises 270,000 or so clones, around 82% of which are singletons, and 9.4% rests with the top ten. This sequence was found in a woman aged 45-65 years who had recovered from COVID-19. The sequenced material came from peripheral blood.

The CDR3 protein is CASSLDSPGGQYF. The CDR3 DNA follows: TGTGCCAGCAGCTTGGACAGCCCGGGGGGGCAGTATTTT. This chain joins TRBV5-6 and TRBJ2-3, with 7 bases identical to TRBD2. The V segment lost 0 bases and the J segment 11 bases; nucleotides outside the gene matches: 6. CDR3 length: 13 amino acids. Per the germline V gene, CDR1 is SGHDT and CDR2 is YYEEEE.